Below, 22 T cell receptor beta chains from the same sample are listed, as sequenced in a study of identical twins. TCRdb ran MiXCR on the 5' RACE reads and lists one entry per CDR3 protein. The table has fewer than 500,000 distinct CDR3 sequences, 24% seen once. These records were also assigned to another study, of T cells expressing NK-cell markers.

Sequencing input: CD4+ T cells sorted from blood. The receptors originated from a woman between 18 and 29 years old in good health.

This clonotype was found a few times. For the CDR3, the DNA is TGTGCCAGCAGCTTAGGGGCAGGGGCCACCTACGAGCAGTACTTC. Translated: CASSLGAGATYEQYF. The rearrangement uses TRBV7-8 and TRBJ2-7; TRBD1 is a possible D gene (6 bases). This CDR3 spans 15 amino acids. CDR1 is SGHVS, CDR2 FQNEAQ, per germline. Trimming removed 1 base at V and 2 bases at J, with 12 bases between.

The V call is TRBV6-1, the J call TRBJ2-7; D might be TRBD1 (5 bases). Per germline, CDR1 MNHNS and CDR2 SASEGT. Trimming removed 7 bases at V and 2 bases at J, with 12 bases between. CDR3 size: 13 residues. Here the CDR3 DNA reads TGTGCCAGCAAAACAGGTCCTCCCTACGAGCAGTACTTC. As protein: CASKTGPPYEQYF.

J is TRBJ1-6 and V is TRBV19; 10 bases align to TRBD1. The CDR3 extends over 16 amino acids. Germline lookup yields CDR1 LNHDA and CDR2 SQIVND (reference sequence). With 3 bases clipped from V and 6 bases from J, the junction kept 5 bases outside the gene matches. DNA of the CDR3: TGTGCCAGTAGTATCCGGGACAGGGGATTTAATTCACCCCTCCACTTT. Protein: CASSIRDRGFNSPLHF.

This clonotype was found a few times. The chain is built from TRBV6-5 and TRBJ1-5; D gene unclear. V was cut by 0 bases and J by 2 bases, with 5 bases left in between. The CDR3 extends over 14 amino acids. Germline loops: CDR1 MNHEY, CDR2 SVGAGI. CDR3 nucleotides: TGTGCCAGCAGTTACTCGTACGGCAATCAGCCCCAGCATTTT. Translated, it gives CASSYSYGNQPQHF.

This clonotype was counted between two and nine times. For the CDR3, the DNA is TGTGCCAGCTCACCAGCACCGGGACAGAACTATGGCTACACCTTC. As protein: CASSPAPGQNYGYTF. The chain has TRBV18 and TRBJ1-2; 7 positions match TRBD1. The ends lost 2 bases at V and 2 bases at J; junction bases unmatched: 5. Germline CDR1 KGHSH, CDR2 LQKENI. The CDR3 is 15 residues long.

This clonotype was observed a handful of times. The CDR3 here is CASKTSGGNTGELFF. Written as DNA, the CDR3 is TGCGCCAGCAAAACTAGCGGAGGGAACACCGGGGAGCTGTTTTTT. This chain uses TRBV5-1 with TRBJ2-2; 8 bases fit TRBD2. CDR1 and CDR2 from the germline V gene are SGHRS and YFSETQ. The CDR3 extends over 15 amino acids. Losses at the gene ends were 6 bases for V and 1 base for J; bases not matched to a gene: 5.

V gene TRBV4-3 combines with J gene TRBJ2-3; D perhaps matches TRBD2 (5 bases). The CDR3 has 13 amino acids. CDR1 and CDR2 (germline): LGHNA, YSLEER. V was clipped by 2 bases and J by 4 bases, with 7 bases between them. This chain's CDR3 is CASSQLAADTQYF. In DNA, the CDR3 is TGCGCCAGCAGCCAACTAGCCGCAGATACGCAGTATTTT.

The chain couples TRBV27 to TRBJ2-3; tentatively, D is TRBD2 (7 bases). In germline, CDR1 is MNHEY, CDR2 SMNVEV (reference sequence). The CDR3 sequence is 15 residues long. V lost 5 bases to trimming and J lost 2 bases, with 14 bases between them. The CDR3 DNA reads TGTGCCAGCAGTCGGGGGGCGGGAAACACAGATACGCAGTATTTT. Residues: CASSRGAGNTDTQYF.

The chain joins TRBV19 to TRBJ2-1; 12 bases agree with TRBD2. The CDR3 is 16 amino acids. V lost 5 bases and J lost 3; bases outside the gene matches: 5. Per the germline V gene, CDR1 is LNHDA and CDR2 is SQIVND (reference sequence). The CDR3 reads CASSALAGGIYNEQFF. Written as DNA, the CDR3 is TGTGCCAGTAGTGCCCTAGCGGGAGGGATCTACAATGAGCAGTTCTTC.

The chain links TRBV12-3 or TRBV12-4 to TRBJ2-5; no clear D gene. This CDR3 has 13 residues. The V gene lost 4 bases and the J gene lost 3 bases, with 9 bases spanning the gap. The CDR3 here is CASSSSAKETQYF. DNA of the CDR3: TGTGCCAGCAGTTCGTCCGCTAAAGAGACCCAGTACTTC.

This chain uses TRBV4-2 with TRBJ2-4, with 8 bases lining up with TRBD2. The CDR3 is 20 residues long. Germline assignment: CDR1 LGHNA and CDR2 YNFKEQ. V trimming: 4 bases; J trimming: 1 base; junction bases outside the gene matches: 18. The CDR3 region has the DNA TGTGCCAGCAGCCGACCCGGGACTAGTAGGGGGGGGAATGCCAAAAACATTCAGTACTTC. Encoded protein: CASSRPGTSRGGNAKNIQYF.

The CDR3 nucleotides read TGCGCCAGCAGCCAAGATGAGCGGGGCGGCACCGGGGAGCTGTTTTTT. It specifies CASSQDERGGTGELFF. The J gene is TRBJ2-2, the V gene TRBV4-3; 7 nucleotides line up with TRBD2. Unmatched junction bases numbered 5, after V lost 0 bases and J lost 4 bases. Germline assignment: CDR1 LGHNA and CDR2 YSLEER. The CDR3 is 16 amino acids.

V gene TRBV5-5 combines with J gene TRBJ2-3; D not resolved. This CDR3 is 14 amino acids long. In germline, CDR1 is SGHKS, CDR2 YYEKEE (reference sequence). Between the trimmed V and J ends, which lost 0 bases and 3 bases, there was a span of 8 bases. For the CDR3, the DNA is TGTGCCAGCAGCTTGGGCATCGGGACAGATACGCAGTATTTT. It codes for CASSLGIGTDTQYF. Complete variable domain (other parts from reference TRBV5-5 and TRBJ2-3): DAGVTQSPTHLIKTRGQQVTLRCSPISGHKSVSWYQQVLGQGPQFIFQYYEKEERGRGNFPDRFSARQFPNYSSELNVNALLLGDSALYLCASSLGIGTDTQYFGPGTRLTVL.

The genes are TRBV3-1 and TRBJ2-5; D is uncertain. In germline, CDR1 is LGHDT, CDR2 YNNKEL (reference sequence). This CDR3 is 14 amino acids long. The V gene lost 2 bases and the J gene lost 5 bases, with 12 bases spanning the gap. The CDR3: CASSQSRYAETQYF. The CDR3 nucleotides are TGTGCCAGCAGCCAATCGAGGTACGCGGAGACCCAGTACTTC.

This clonotype was seen only once. This chain links TRBV6-5 with TRBJ2-2; D is perhaps TRBD2 (5 bases). This CDR3 has 14 residues. V lost 0 bases to trimming and J lost 5 bases, with 7 bases between them. Germline assignment: CDR1 MNHEY and CDR2 SVGAGI. DNA for the CDR3: TGTGCCAGCAGTTACTCAGGACTTACCGGGGAGCTGTTTTTT. This translates into CASSYSGLTGELFF.

This rearrangement joins TRBV7-2 to TRBJ2-2; 7 bases align to TRBD1. The CDR3 is 14 residues long. V shed 2 bases, J shed 4 bases, and the junction held 1 base outside the gene matches. CDR1 and CDR2 (germline): SGHTA, FQGNSA. CDR3 sequence: CASSLRGRTGELFF. The DNA for the CDR3 is TGTGCCAGCAGCTTAAGGGGGCGCACCGGGGAGCTGTTTTTT.

The chain recombines TRBV6-1 with TRBJ1-2; perhaps TRBD1 as D (5 bases). Germline assignment: CDR1 MNHNS and CDR2 SASEGT. With 4 bases removed from V and 4 bases from J, the gap between germline ends came to 13 bases. This CDR3 spans 14 amino acids. CDR3 in DNA: TGTGCCAGCAGTGTAATGCAGGGCACCTATGGCTACACCTTC. The encoded protein is CASSVMQGTYGYTF.

The chain combines TRBV20-1 with TRBJ2-3; D is unresolved. Per the germline V gene, CDR1 is DFQATT and CDR2 is SNEGSKA (reference sequence). The CDR3 totals 14 residues. V lost 2 bases and J 1 base, leaving 10 bases between the germline ends. The CDR3 DNA reads TGCAGTGCTAGACATTCCCCCCGCACAGATACGCAGTATTTT. It specifies CSARHSPRTDTQYF.

There are many counts of this clonotype. This chain's CDR3 is CASSLEGARTDTQYF. CDR3 nucleotide sequence: TGCGCCAGCAGCTTGGAGGGGGCGCGGACAGATACGCAGTATTTT. The chain couples TRBV5-1 to TRBJ2-3, with 7 bases fitting TRBD1. Germline V gene data show CDR1 as SGHRS and CDR2 as YFSETQ. The CDR3 extends over 15 amino acids. The trim removed 0 bases at V and 3 bases at J, leaving 4 bases unmatched.

V usage is TRBV29-1 and J usage is TRBJ1-2; D uncertain. The CDR3 loop spans 14 amino acids. The V end lost 6 bases, the J end lost 8 bases, and 22 bases lay between the germline ends. CDR1 is SQVTM and CDR2 is ANQGSEA in the germline V gene. CDR3 bases: TGCAGCGTAGCGGGCCGGAATGTCCCTGACGGCTACACCTTC. Protein sequence: CSVAGRNVPDGYTF.

Only a few counts were recorded for this clonotype. The chain recombines TRBV6-1 with TRBJ2-2, with no clear D. Trimming cost V 3 bases and J 3 bases, with 8 bases left between them. Per germline, CDR1 MNHNS and CDR2 SASEGT. The CDR3 is 14 amino acids. The CDR3 DNA follows: TGTGCCAGCAGTGATGTAGGGTACACCGGGGAGCTGTTTTTT. Its protein is CASSDVGYTGELFF.

The gene calls are TRBV6-2 or TRBV6-3 and TRBJ1-1; D is undetermined. CDR3 length: 15 amino acids. The ends were cut back, 6 bases at V and 1 base at J, with 15 bases in the middle. The germline V gene has CDR1 MNHEY and CDR2 SVGEGT. CDR3 loop: CASSPTRLGNTEAFF. CDR3 nucleotides: TGTGCCAGCAGCCCCACACGGCTGGGGAACACTGAAGCTTTCTTT.